These T cell receptor beta chains were read from a single sample in a study of shared clonotypes between healthy human individuals. The data were produced by immunoSEQ multiplex PCR, yet TCRdb's version contains in-frame clones alone and is incomplete. This table has 2 million to 2.5 million clones, more than 90% appearing once. Sequenced material: naive CD4+ T cells sorted from blood. The receptors were gathered from a man aged 18 to 35 in good health. Each CDR3 is given with its conserved first and last residue. D genes are given only for firm matches. Size is stated for part of the rows, as once, few or many counts, or as a class when the clone is expanded.

v_call,j_call,d_call,clone_size,cdr3_nt,cdr3_aa
TRBV28,TRBJ2-4,.,.,TGTGCCAGCAGTGTTTACAGGCGAATAATAGCCAAAAACATTCAGTACTTC,CASSVYRRIIAKNIQYF
TRBV4-1,TRBJ1-2,.,.,TGCGCCAGCAGCCAAACAGGGTATGGCTACACCTTC,CASSQTGYGYTF
TRBV6-6,TRBJ2-5,TRBD1,.,TGTGCCAGCAGCCCGAGCCAGACAGGGCCCCAGTACTTC,CASSPSQTGPQYF
TRBV6-1,TRBJ2-5,.,once,TGTGCCAGCCTTTCCAGTCCCCAAGAGACCCAGTACTTC,CASLSSPQETQYF
TRBV7-2,TRBJ2-7,TRBD2,.,TGTGCCAGCAGCCCCGAGGGGCGGGGGGCCGGATACGAGCAGTACTTC,CASSPEGRGAGYEQYF
TRBV7-9,TRBJ2-7,.,.,TGTGCCAGCAGCTTAAAGCTGGGGGCCCACGAGCAGTACTTC,CASSLKLGAHEQYF
TRBV30,TRBJ2-3,.,.,TGTGCCTGGAACAATAAGCGCACAGATACGCAGTATTTT,CAWNNKRTDTQYF
TRBV25-1,TRBJ2-7,TRBD1,.,TGTGCCAGCAGCCCATCGGGCAGGGGGTTGTACGAGCAGTACTTC,CASSPSGRGLYEQYF
TRBV9,TRBJ1-3,.,.,TGTGCCAGCAGCGTAGGGAGGGTCAGGGACGTCTCTGGAAACACCATATATTTT,CASSVGRVRDVSGNTIYF
TRBV5-4,TRBJ2-6,.,once,TGTGCCAGCAGCTTGATGTCTGGGGCCAACGTCCTGACTTTC,CASSLMSGANVLTF
TRBV6-5,TRBJ1-2,.,.,TGTGCCAGCAGTGGAGCGGGACTAAACTATGGCTACACCTTC,CASSGAGLNYGYTF
TRBV19,TRBJ2-1,.,.,TGTGCCAGTAGTACTTTCTTCAGGGGTGAGCAGTTCTTC,CASSTFFRGEQFF
TRBV19,TRBJ1-4,.,.,TGTGCCAGTACTTCTGGGGCCCTCGGAGGGGAAAAACTGTTTTTT,CASTSGALGGEKLFF
TRBV7-2,TRBJ2-2,.,.,TGTGCCAGCAGCCACAACACCGGGGAGCTGTTTTTT,CASSHNTGELFF
TRBV9,TRBJ2-7,.,.,TGTGCCAGCAGCGTAGCCCCAAACGGGGTCTACGAGCAGTACTTC,CASSVAPNGVYEQYF
TRBV6-5,TRBJ2-2,.,.,TGTGCCAGCAGGCCCGGGACTCTAAACACCGGGGAGCTGTTTTTT,CASRPGTLNTGELFF
TRBV6-5,TRBJ1-2,.,.,TGTGCCAGCAGTTACCTAAGGACGATGGGGGGCTATGGCTACACCTTC,CASSYLRTMGGYGYTF
TRBV27,TRBJ2-7,TRBD2,.,TGTGCCAGCAGCCTTCGACTAGCGGGAGTGGGCGAGCAGTACTTC,CASSLRLAGVGEQYF
TRBV5-1,TRBJ1-1,.,.,TGCGCCAGCAGCTTGCCAGGGTATGAAGCTTTCTTT,CASSLPGYEAFF
TRBV11-2,TRBJ2-1,TRBD1,once,TGTGCCAGCAGCTTTGGACAGGGGAACCAATTGCTTACCTACAATGAGCAGTTCTTC,CASSFGQGNQLLTYNEQFF
TRBV6-6,TRBJ2-7,TRBD1,.,TGTGCCAGCAGGGCAGACAGGGGGTACGCCTACGAGCAGTACTTC,CASRADRGYAYEQYF
TRBV11-2,TRBJ1-2,.,.,TGTGCCAGCCGGCATTTAGACGCTGTCGATTCCTACACCTTC,CASRHLDAVDSYTF
TRBV5-6,TRBJ1-1,.,.,TGTGCCAGCAGCTTACAGGTTCCGACTGAAGCTTTCTTT,CASSLQVPTEAFF
TRBV7-9,TRBJ1-1,.,.,TGTGCCAGCAGCTTAGCCTTGACAGCCTACACTGAAGCTTTCTTT,CASSLALTAYTEAFF
TRBV7-9,TRBJ1-1,.,.,TGTGCCAGCAGCCCGCGGAGGGGCTCACAGAACACTGAAGCTTTCTTT,CASSPRRGSQNTEAFF
TRBV2,TRBJ1-3,TRBD1,once,TGTGCCAGCAGTGAGGGACAGAGAAACACCATATATTTT,CASSEGQRNTIYF
TRBV11-2,TRBJ2-6,TRBD1,.,TGTGCCAGCAGCCGCGCCCGGGACAGGTTATCTGGGGCCAACGTCCTGACTTTC,CASSRARDRLSGANVLTF
TRBV28,TRBJ2-5,TRBD1,.,TGTGCCAGCAGTTTACCGGGACAGCCGAGGCAAGAGACCCAGTACTTC,CASSLPGQPRQETQYF
TRBV5-1,TRBJ2-5,.,once,TGCGCCAGCAGCCACTGGGGTAGCGGCATCCAAGAGACCCAGTACTTC,CASSHWGSGIQETQYF
TRBV10-2,TRBJ1-1,.,.,TGCGCCAGCAGTGAGTCCCAAGGGGGGGCTTTCTTT,CASSESQGGAFF
TRBV9,TRBJ2-7,.,.,TGTGCCAGCAGCGTGGGACACCCCTACGAGCAGTACTTC,CASSVGHPYEQYF
TRBV7-2,TRBJ2-7,.,.,TGTGCCAGCAGCTTAAATCCCTACGAGCAGTACTTC,CASSLNPYEQYF
TRBV18,TRBJ2-2,.,.,TGTGCCAGCTCACCACGTGAAGGGGGGAACACCGGGGAGCTGTTTTTT,CASSPREGGNTGELFF
TRBV6-1,TRBJ1-6,TRBD1,.,TGTGCCAGCAGCCGACAGGGTTTCAATTCACCCCTCCACTTT,CASSRQGFNSPLHF
TRBV5-1,TRBJ2-6,TRBD1,.,TGCGCCAGCAGCAGAGCGGACAGGGGGCCTGGGGCCAACGTCCTGACTTTC,CASSRADRGPGANVLTF
TRBV6-5,TRBJ2-3,.,.,TGTGCCAGCAGTTACGGTCAGGGAAGGGTGGATACGCAGTATTTT,CASSYGQGRVDTQYF
TRBV5-4,TRBJ1-3,TRBD1,.,TGTGCCAGCAGCCCCGGTATCGGGACAGGGACAGGAAACACCATATATTTT,CASSPGIGTGTGNTIYF
TRBV28,TRBJ2-3,.,.,TGTGCCAGTAACAGGGATCGCACAGATACGCAGTATTTT,CASNRDRTDTQYF
TRBV30,TRBJ1-2,TRBD1,.,TGTGCCTGGATTAGACAGGGCTGGGATGGCTACACCTTC,CAWIRQGWDGYTF
TRBV2,TRBJ2-3,.,once,TGTGCCAGCAGTGAAGTGGGGGCCGGGCAGGGTACGCAGTATTTT,CASSEVGAGQGTQYF
TRBV7-9,TRBJ2-5,.,.,TGTGCCAGCAGCTTGCAGGGGTTGGCCACACAAGAGACCCAGTACTTC,CASSLQGLATQETQYF
TRBV5-1,TRBJ2-7,.,.,TGCGCCAGCAGTCGGGACGGCCTCTACGAGCAGTACTTC,CASSRDGLYEQYF
TRBV11-2,TRBJ2-5,.,.,TGTGCCAGCAGCTTTCCCCTCGTCTACCAAGAGACCCAGTACTTC,CASSFPLVYQETQYF
TRBV4-3,TRBJ2-7,TRBD1,.,TGCGCCAGCAGCCAAGAATGGAACAGGGGGCAATCCTCCTACGAGCAGTACTTC,CASSQEWNRGQSSYEQYF
TRBV9,TRBJ2-2,TRBD2,.,TGTGCCAGCAGCGAGGGACTAGCGGGGAACACCGGGGAGCTGTTTTTT,CASSEGLAGNTGELFF
TRBV18,TRBJ2-5,.,.,TGTGCCAGCTCACCGCCTAGCGAGATGGCAGAGACCCAGTACTTC,CASSPPSEMAETQYF
TRBV19,TRBJ1-6,.,.,TGTGCCAGTAGTCCTATCAAGGGGATTGCAAATTCACCCCTCCACTTT,CASSPIKGIANSPLHF
TRBV4-1,TRBJ2-2,.,.,TGCGCCAGCAGCCAAGACCCGAACACCGGGGAGCTGTTTTTT,CASSQDPNTGELFF
TRBV15,TRBJ2-3,TRBD2,.,TGTGCCACCAGCAGACCCACGTTAGGCGGGAGTTCAGATACGCAGTATTTT,CATSRPTLGGSSDTQYF
TRBV10-3,TRBJ1-6,TRBD1,few,TGTGCCATCGGGACAGGGGTCGATTCACCCCTCCACTTT,CAIGTGVDSPLHF
TRBV10-1,TRBJ2-1,.,few,TGCGCCAGGGCGCACAGGGCCGTACTGTACAATGAGCAGTTCTTC,CARAHRAVLYNEQFF
TRBV14,TRBJ1-6,.,few,TGTGCCAGCAGCCAAGATAATTCACCCCTCCACTTT,CASSQDNSPLHF
TRBV10-1,TRBJ2-7,TRBD1,.,TGCGCCAGCAGTGCCGGGACAGGGCTTTACGAGCAGTACTTC,CASSAGTGLYEQYF
TRBV10-3,TRBJ2-1,TRBD2,.,TGTGCCATCAGCGTTAGCGGGAGCTCCTACAATGAGCAGTTCTTC,CAISVSGSSYNEQFF
TRBV10-3,TRBJ2-5,TRBD1,.,TGTGCCATCAGTGGGACAGGGGGCAGAGTACAAGAGACCCAGTACTTC,CAISGTGGRVQETQYF
TRBV6-5,TRBJ2-7,.,.,TGTGCCAGCTCGCGGGGTGGCTCCTACGAGCAGTACTTC,CASSRGGSYEQYF
TRBV18,TRBJ2-7,.,.,TGTGCCAGCTCACCAAGCACCCTGCTCACCGAGCAGTACTTC,CASSPSTLLTEQYF
TRBV2,TRBJ1-3,.,.,TGTGCCAGCAGTGAGAGCTCTGGAAACACCATATATTTT,CASSESSGNTIYF
TRBV6-5,TRBJ2-7,.,.,TGTGCCAGCAGCCGATGGCAGGGAAACTACGAGCAGTACTTC,CASSRWQGNYEQYF
TRBV28,TRBJ1-6,.,.,TGTGCCAGCCTTGGGGCAGGAGATAATAATTCACCCCTCCACTTT,CASLGAGDNNSPLHF